These 27 T cell receptor beta chains originate from one sample sequenced in a study of cytomegalovirus exposure and HLA in healthy donors (dated 2017 in TCRdb). Libraries were constructed by the immunoSEQ multiplex PCR assay. A mixture of 60 forward primers for TCR Vbeta segments and 13 reverse primers for TCR Jbeta segments was used in the multiplex PCR. Here the immuneACCESS table is served through TCRdb, limited to in-frame sequences with V and J called. Missing clones are a known gap in these copies; in checked studies unresolved V genes cover under half, and the rest lacks a known reason. The sample table records around 99,000 clones; over 75% of these occur just once. The ten most abundant clones make up more than 2% of the sample. The source material was PBMCs. The receptor set was obtained from a man aged 25 to 40 in good health and CMV-seronegative.

The V gene is TRBV7-8, the J gene TRBJ1-2; 11 bases line up with TRBD1. Losses at the gene ends were 5 bases for V and 6 bases for J; bases not matched to a gene: 8. CDR1 SGHVS and CDR2 FQNEAQ come from the germline V gene. The CDR3 spans 15 residues. CDR3 DNA: TGTGCCAGCAGCCCTCGATCGGACAGGGGGCATGGCTACACCTTC. This translates into CASSPRSDRGHGYTF.

This clone was seen more than once but under ten times. This chain's CDR3 is CASSETGLGGQPQHF. As DNA, the CDR3 is TGTGCCAGCAGTGAAACAGGCCTTGGAGGGCAGCCCCAGCATTTT. J is TRBJ1-5 and V is TRBV2; D may be TRBD1 (5 bases). CDR3 length: 15 residues. V was trimmed by 2 bases and J by 7 bases, leaving 15 bases between them. Germline V gene sequence: CDR1 SNHLY, CDR2 FYNNEI.

This clone is a singleton in its sample. The genes are TRBV2 and TRBJ1-3; D gene uncertain. This CDR3 is 15 amino acids long. Trimming removed 5 bases from V and 0 bases from J, with 11 bases in between. Germline V gives CDR1 SNHLY, CDR2 FYNNEI. CDR3 sequence reads: CASSPDGISGNTIYF. The CDR3, as DNA: TGTGCCAGCAGTCCCGACGGGATCTCTGGAAACACCATATATTTT.

The chain joins TRBV9 to TRBJ2-1, with TRBD2 identical over 11 bases. CDR1 SGDLS and CDR2 YYNGEE come from the germline V gene. This CDR3 region has 15 residues. The J segment lost 4 bases and the V segment lost 2 bases, leaving 2 bases of the junction unmatched. The CDR3 DNA sequence: TGTGCCAGCAGCGTTACTAGCGGGAGTTACAATGAGCAGTTCTTC. Protein: CASSVTSGSYNEQFF.

The V call is TRBV30, the J call TRBJ1-4, with D unresolved. CDR1 is GTSNPN, CDR2 SVGIG, per germline (reference sequence). V was clipped by 3 bases and J by 8 bases, with 19 bases between them. The CDR3 spans 15 residues. The CDR3 here is CAWRGGVSRGEKLFF. DNA of the CDR3: TGTGCCTGGAGGGGCGGGGTCTCGAGAGGGGAAAAACTGTTTTTT.

The J gene is TRBJ2-7, the V gene TRBV6-4; D is perhaps TRBD1 (5 bases). The CDR3 is 15 residues long. Germline CDR1 and CDR2: MRHNA and SNTAGT. Trimming took 0 bases from V and 4 from J, leaving 13 bases between them. CDR3 nucleotide sequence: TGTGCCAGCAGTGACTCGAAACAGGTACCGTACGAGCAGTACTTC. Translated: CASSDSKQVPYEQYF.

Of note for this clone: In the same sample, other DNA sequences code for this CDR3. The chain is built from TRBV30 and TRBJ1-1; no clear D gene. This CDR3 is 14 amino acids long. CDR1 and CDR2 (germline): GTSNPN, SVGIG (reference sequence). The ends were cut back, 0 bases at V and 1 base at J, with 9 bases in the middle. CDR3 sequence reads: CAWSVRRGNTEAFF. Here the CDR3 DNA reads TGTGCCTGGAGTGTACGCCGGGGGAACACTGAAGCTTTCTTT. The full variable domain, its missing parts supplied by reference TRBV30 and TRBJ1-1, is SQTIHQWPATLVQPVGSPLSLECTVEGTSNPNLYWYRQAAGRGLQLLFYSVGIGQISSEVPQNLSASRPQDRQFILSSKKLLLSDSGFYLCAWSVRRGNTEAFFGQGTRLTVV.

This chain links TRBV27 with TRBJ2-7, with 11 bases identical to TRBD2. The CDR3 runs 14 residues. Germline CDR1 and CDR2: MNHEY and SMNVEV (reference sequence). Trimming removed 5 bases from V and 5 bases from J; junction bases left unmatched: 5. The CDR3 bases are TGTGCCAGCAGTCCGAAGACTAGCGGGGACGAGCAGTACTTC. It codes for CASSPKTSGDEQYF.

The chain combines TRBV30 with TRBJ2-6, with 10 positions matching TRBD1. The CDR3 has 17 amino acids. V was clipped by 8 bases and J by 1 base; unmatched bases: 11. Germline V CDR1 and CDR2: GTSNPN, SVGIG (reference sequence). The CDR3 nucleotides are TGTGCCGGCGATTTACCGGGACAGGGGTCTGGGGCCAACGTCCTGACTTTC. This translates into CAGDLPGQGSGANVLTF.

The chain recombines TRBV27 with TRBJ1-1; 10 bases map to TRBD1. The V and J ends lost 5 bases and 4 bases, in that order; junction bases with no gene match: 4. The germline gives CDR1 MNHEY, CDR2 SMNVEV (reference sequence). This CDR3 contains 14 residues. As DNA, the CDR3 is TGTGCCAGCAGTACTCGGACAGGGGGCACTGAAGCTTTCTTT. Translated: CASSTRTGGTEAFF.

The chain carries TRBV15 and TRBJ2-2, with D unclear. Germline lookup yields CDR1 LNHNV and CDR2 YYDKDF (reference sequence). The CDR3 extends over 11 amino acids. The ends were cut back, 1 base at V and 9 bases at J, with 3 bases in the middle. In DNA, the CDR3 is TGTGCCACCAGCAGAGCAAGGGAGCTGTTTTTT. Its protein is CATSRARELFF.

The gene calls are TRBV7-8 and TRBJ1-3, with D perhaps matching TRBD1 (5 bases). Trimming pared 0 bases from V and 0 bases from J, leaving 12 bases between. CDR3 length: 17 amino acids. Germline V gene lookup returns CDR1 SGHVS and CDR2 FQNEAQ. This CDR3 reads CASSLAAAGPSGNTIYF. CDR3 DNA sequence: TGTGCCAGCAGCTTAGCGGCAGCGGGGCCCTCTGGAAACACCATATATTTT. The full variable domain, its missing parts supplied by reference TRBV7-8 and TRBJ1-3, is GAGVSQSPRYKVAKRGQDVALRCDPISGHVSLFWYQQALGQGPEFLTYFQNEAQLDKSGLPSDRFFAERPEGSVSTLKIQRTQQEDSAVYLCASSLAAAGPSGNTIYFGEGSWLTVV.

CDR3 loop: CASSPGLAGSPTGELFF. CDR3 DNA: TGTGCCAGCAGCCCTGGACTAGCGGGTAGTCCCACCGGGGAGCTGTTTTTT. The rearrangement links TRBV7-9 to TRBJ2-2, with 11 bases that match TRBD2. Losses at the gene ends were 5 bases for V and 4 bases for J; bases not matched to a gene: 9. CDR1 and CDR2 from the germline V gene are SEHNR and FQNEAQ (reference sequence). The CDR3 covers 17 residues.

The chain links TRBV7-9 to TRBJ1-5, with 7 bases fitting TRBD1. The CDR3 contains 14 residues. Germline V CDR1 and CDR2: SEHNR, FQNEAQ (reference sequence). Unmatched junction bases numbered 7, after V lost 4 bases and J lost 7 bases. CDR3 sequence: CASSSQGGGQPQHF. In nucleotides, the CDR3 is TGTGCCAGCAGCTCCCAGGGGGGCGGGCAGCCCCAGCATTTT.

This chain links TRBV9 with TRBJ1-1; weak D call: TRBD1 (6 bases). V lost 3 bases and J 0 bases, leaving 12 bases between the germline ends. Germline loops: CDR1 SGDLS, CDR2 YYNGEE. The CDR3 is 15 residues long. The CDR3 DNA sequence: TGTGCCAGCAGCGCCACCGGGACACTGAACACTGAAGCTTTCTTT. Translated: CASSATGTLNTEAFF.

The V gene is TRBV4-2, the J gene TRBJ2-5, with D possibly being TRBD2 (6 bases). The last part of the DNA fits TRBJ2-7 better; the J call may be wrong. This CDR3 is built from 15 residues. CDR1 and CDR2 (germline): LGHNA, YNFKEQ. The CDR3, as DNA: TGTGCCAGCAGCCAAGTCCGCCGGGAGTGGTACGAGCAGTACTTC. It specifies CASSQVRREWYEQYF.

The chain links TRBV4-1 to TRBJ2-5, with TRBD2 matching 12 bases. The germline gives CDR1 MGHRA, CDR2 YSYEKL. This CDR3 has 15 residues. V lost 4 bases to trimming and J lost 5 bases; unmatched junction nucleotides: 5. The CDR3 sequence: CASSRRLAGEETQYF. CDR3 coding DNA: TGCGCCAGCAGCCGGAGACTAGCGGGGGAGGAGACCCAGTACTTC.

The table lists this clone with a count of one. This rearrangement joins TRBV9 to TRBJ2-1; D perhaps matches TRBD2 (5 bases). V lost 2 bases to trimming and J lost 7 bases, with 7 bases between them. The germline gives CDR1 SGDLS, CDR2 YYNGEE. The CDR3 runs 12 residues. The CDR3 bases are TGTGCCAGCAGCGTGGGAGTGAATGAGCAGTTCTTC. As protein: CASSVGVNEQFF.

This clone was seen just once. The V gene is TRBV2, the J gene TRBJ2-5; the D gene is possibly TRBD1 (5 bases). CDR1 is SNHLY and CDR2 is FYNNEI in the germline V gene. The CDR3 spans 13 residues. Trimming pared 6 bases from V and 4 bases from J, leaving 12 bases between. In DNA form, the CDR3 reads TGTGCCAGCAGCGTGGGGCGCGCAGAGACCCAGTACTTC. It translates to CASSVGRAETQYF.

This clone has just a few counts. As DNA, the CDR3 is TGTGCCAGCAGTGAAAGGGGGGACGGGGGGCTAGGCTACACCTTC. Translation gives CASSERGDGGLGYTF. The chain joins TRBV6-1 to TRBJ1-2, with D maybe TRBD1 (6 bases). Deletions cut 2 bases from V and 8 bases from J, with 18 bases between. Germline-derived CDR1 and CDR2 are MNHNS and SASEGT. This CDR3 spans 15 amino acids.

CDR3 DNA sequence: TGTGCCAGCAGTTTGTTAGCGGGGGGGGTGGATGAGCAGTTCTTC. Protein sequence: CASSLLAGGVDEQFF. The V call is TRBV25-1, the J call TRBJ2-1, with 11 bases aligning to TRBD2. The germline V gene has CDR1 MGHDK and CDR2 SYGVNS. V trimming: 5 bases; J trimming: 8 bases; junction bases outside the gene matches: 8. The CDR3 loop spans 15 amino acids.

The chain links TRBV21-1 to TRBJ1-2; the table calls TRBD1, which could not be checked here. TRBV21-1 is assigned pseudogene status. This CDR3 is 14 amino acids long. The CDR3 DNA reads TGTGCCAGCCCCCCTACCAGGTGTGTCTATGGCTACACCTTC. The encoded protein is CASPPTRCVYGYTF.

The V and J genes are TRBV28 and TRBJ1-5; TRBD1 might be the D (5 bases). CDR3 size: 15 residues. CDR1 is MDHEN, CDR2 SYDVKM, per germline. The V and J ends lost 1 base and 4 bases respectively, with 11 bases between them. The CDR3 spells CASSLFTGYNQPQHF. The CDR3 coding sequence is TGTGCCAGCAGTTTATTTACAGGCTATAATCAGCCCCAGCATTTT.

This clone was seen only a few times. The chain recombines TRBV6-4 with TRBJ2-2; possible D gene TRBD2, 5 bases. CDR3 length equals 15 residues. Germline assignment: CDR1 MRHNA and CDR2 SNTAGT. The V end was cut by 8 bases, the J end by 0 bases, with 13 bases between. As DNA, the CDR3 is TGTGCCAGCTCTCCGGACTCTCCGAACACCGGGGAGCTGTTTTTT. This translates into CASSPDSPNTGELFF.

The gene calls are TRBV30 and TRBJ2-5, with 7 bases identical to TRBD1. Trimming removed 0 bases from V and 5 bases from J; junction bases left unmatched: 3. This CDR3 is 13 amino acids long. In germline, CDR1 is GTSNPN, CDR2 SVGIG (reference sequence). CDR3 DNA: TGTGCCTGGAGTGTAGAGGGGGCGGAGACCCAGTACTTC. Its translation: CAWSVEGAETQYF.

J is TRBJ2-1 and V is TRBV5-1; 10 bases match TRBD2. CDR3 length equals 15 residues. V lost 3 bases, J lost 9 bases, and 9 bases stayed unmatched. Germline V gives CDR1 SGHRS, CDR2 YFSETQ. The CDR3 coding sequence is TGCGCCAGCAGCTGGGCTAGCGGGGGATCAGGTGAGCAGTTCTTC. It codes for CASSWASGGSGEQFF. Supplemented by reference TRBV5-1 and TRBJ2-1, the full variable domain reads KAGVTQTPRYLIKTRGQQVTLSCSPISGHRSVSWYQQTPGQGLQFLFEYFSETQRNKGNFPGRFSGRQFSNSRSEMNVSTLELGDSALYLCASSWASGGSGEQFFGPGTRLTVL.

The chain recombines TRBV5-6 with TRBJ1-2, with D perhaps matching TRBD1 (6 bases). Between the trimmed V and J ends, which lost 0 bases and 5 bases, there was a span of 11 bases. This CDR3 region has 14 residues. From germline, CDR1 is SGHDT and CDR2 YYEEEE. The CDR3 region is CASSLGTEIYGYTF. DNA of the CDR3: TGTGCCAGCAGCTTGGGGACAGAGATATATGGCTACACCTTC.